The entry that follows covers one T cell receptor beta chain sequence. The data stem from a study of cytomegalovirus exposure and HLA in healthy donors. In the PCR, 60 Vbeta and 13 Jbeta primers were used. Libraries were prepared by immunoSEQ multiplex PCR; TCRdb keeps only in-frame clonotypes and omits some of them. Its listing shows around 200,000 clones. The CDR3 sequence is 16 residues long. V was trimmed by 4 bases and J by 2 bases, leaving 19 bases between them. Germline-derived CDR1 and CDR2 are SGDLS and YYNGEE. This receptor was taken from a girl aged 2 to 9 in good health and CMV-seropositive. V is TRBV9 and J is TRBJ2-7, with unresolved D. Sequenced material: PBMCs. The CDR3 DNA follows: TGTGCCAGCAGCCCCGCGTCCGGTGTAGCTCCCTACGAGCAGTACTTC. Residues: CASSPASGVAPYEQYF.